This T cell receptor beta chain was observed in a study of siplizumab effects on memory and regulatory T cells. CDR3 length equals 14 residues. V was pared by 3 bases and J by 2 bases, with 11 bases between. Looked up from germline, CDR1 is MDHEN and CDR2 is SYDVKM. The protocol was immunoSEQ multiplex PCR, while the TCRdb copy is restricted to in-frame clones and leaves out a portion. The data hold approximately 100,000 clones, with around 92% observed a single time. The TCR comes from a human donor in good health. Some clones in this sample may be carry-over from other donors' samples. V is TRBV28 and J is TRBJ2-7; maybe TRBD1 (6 bases). Sequenced sample: CD4+ T cells sorted from blood. The CDR3 reads CASSFPGVPYEQYF. CDR3 nucleotides: TGTGCCAGCAGTTTTCCAGGGGTCCCCTACGAGCAGTACTTC.